This TCR beta chain was sequenced in a study of blood T cell repertoires in COVID-19. As for the study in general: Samples representing acute and convalescent COVID-19 were sourced from the United States, Italy and Spain. The analysed material was cDNA or gDNA that came from T cells, B-cell-depleted T cells, or PBMCs.

Losses at the gene ends were 3 bases for V and 5 bases for J; bases not matched to a gene: 7. This CDR3 spans 15 amino acids. Germline CDR1 SGDLS, CDR2 YYNGEE. Repertoires were generated with immunoSEQ multiplex PCR, while TCRdb's copy carries only in-frame clones and drops some. The sample contains tens of thousands of clones, about 89% of which appear only once. The sequencing input was peripheral blood. The genes are TRBV9 and TRBJ1-5; the match to TRBD1 covers 8 bases. This TCR derives from a man between 70 and 80 years old with active COVID-19. The CDR3 nucleotides read TGTGCCAGCAGCGCCGAGCCGACAGGGGATCAGCCCCAGCATTTT. The encoded protein is CASSAEPTGDQPQHF.